This T cell receptor beta chain was captured in a study of T cell clones after liver transplantation. At the level of the study: TCRbeta sequencing after a pre-transplant mixed lymphocyte reaction identified graft-donor-reactive clones, later tracked in post-transplant blood. General study results and limits: Small, mixed patient groups and varying post-transplant times limit these conclusions. Migration into the graft, not deletion, may explain lost graft donor-reactive T cells.

Notes on this clone: Its antigen is still unknown.

This CDR3 comprises 15 residues. CDR1 is SGHTA, CDR2 FQGNSA, per germline. V dropped 1 base and J dropped 1; count of bases not matched to a gene: 1. Generated by immunoSEQ multiplex PCR, the TCRdb table keeps only in-frame clones and is missing some. Here the sample spans around 26,000 clones, roughly 69% being singletons. The sequencing here drew on CD4+ T cells from blood, taken before liver transplant. The TCR comes from a human donor who received a liver transplant. This sequence joins TRBV7-2 and TRBJ2-7, with TRBD1 matching 10 bases. The CDR3 sequence: CASSLVGQGSYEQYF. The CDR3 DNA reads as TGTGCCAGCAGCTTAGTGGGACAGGGGTCCTACGAGCAGTACTTC.